The following is a T cell receptor beta chain sequence with its context. What it binds is unknown. Measured with immunoSEQ multiplex PCR; TCRdb has only the in-frame clones, and not every one. The profile shows about 130,000 clones, 88% of them singletons. The data stem from a study of T cell responses to AZD1222 COVID-19 vaccine. Study-wide findings and caveats: Within unmutated variant regions lay the reported targets of nearly half of spike-specific TCRs. Sampling that yielded the repertoires occurred only after the peak T cell response. Seropositivity was recorded at baseline in only 6 or 7 AZD1222 recipients. Possibly, clonal diversity was underestimated; donors were largely white British and included more females.

The CDR3 has 17 residues. Germline V gene data show CDR1 as SQVTM and CDR2 as ANQGSEA. V lost 5 bases, J lost 0 bases, and 20 bases lay in between. The chain has TRBV29-1 and TRBJ1-5; tentatively, D is TRBD1 (5 bases). This receptor was taken from an adult in good health. Sequences were derived from peripheral blood, sampled on day 0 of AZD1222 vaccination. The chain's CDR3 is CSVLFQWGQYSNQPQHF. The CDR3 DNA is TGCAGCGTTCTTTTCCAATGGGGCCAATATAGCAATCAGCCCCAGCATTTT.